The T cell receptor (beta chain) under discussion was sequenced for a study of PD-L1 blockade in urothelial cancer. In the study overall: The patients first took atezolizumab in about 2014, receiving 1,200 mg intravenously every 3 weeks. Blood analysis occurred 3 weeks (second dose) and 6 weeks after treatment start. Points from the study as a whole: Durable-benefit patients had greater expansion of tumor-associated blood clones at 3 weeks.

A note on this clone: Its antigen remains unknown.

Using immunoSEQ multiplex PCR, the repertoire was profiled, and TCRdb retains in-frame clones only, with some absent. The sample has 60,000 to 85,000 clones, 75% to 90% seen once. Germline values: CDR1 SGHRS, CDR2 YFSETQ. This CDR3 has 16 residues. V shed 4 bases and J 4 bases; nucleotides not matched to a gene: 6. This specimen consisted of PBMCs, obtained around atezolizumab (anti-PD-L1) treatment. The receptor's source is a woman aged 70-85 years with urothelial cancer. This sequence joins TRBV5-1 and TRBJ2-3, with 13 bases matching TRBD2. The DNA of the CDR3 is TGCGCCAGCAGCCAGGGACTAGCGGGACCCGCAGATACGCAGTATTTT. Translating it yields CASSQGLAGPADTQYF.